What follows describes a single T cell receptor beta chain. Its target is unknown. These data originate in a study of OX40 agonist ivuxolimab in advanced cancers. The study's findings and limits: Blood T cells, both CD4+ and CD8+, expanded clonally by week 6 at 0.1 to 3.0 mg/kg.

The repertoire was sequenced with immunoSEQ multiplex PCR; TCRdb's copy has only in-frame clones and lacks some. The repertoire consists of about 36,000 clones, with around 80% occurring once and the leading ten covering roughly a quarter. This specimen consisted of CD4+ or CD8+ T cells sorted from blood, obtained in a trial of the OX40 agonist ivuxolimab. This clonotype was obtained from an adult with an advanced solid tumor such as melanoma, head and neck, liver or kidney cancer.

This chain's CDR3 is CASSLDLRAYEQYF. The CDR3 DNA reads as TGTGCCAGCAGCTTAGATCTGAGAGCCTACGAGCAGTACTTC. This chain joins TRBV11-2 and TRBJ2-5, with D unclear. The end of the DNA aligns better with TRBJ2-7, so the J call may be wrong. This CDR3 comprises 14 residues. The germline gives CDR1 SGHAT, CDR2 FQNNGV.